A selection of T cell receptor beta chains follows, all from one sample in a study of T cell responses to AZD1222 COVID-19 vaccine. The repertoire was sequenced with immunoSEQ multiplex PCR; TCRdb's copy has only in-frame clones and lacks some. The table shows some 150,000 clones, with roughly 94% occurring only once. This material consisted of peripheral blood, taken on day 0 of AZD1222 vaccination. The receptors originated from an adult in good health. Each CDR3 is given with its conserved first and last residue. Fields, in order: D gene, clone size, J gene, V gene, CDR3 protein, CDR3 DNA. D genes are given only for firm matches. Rows give clone size only sometimes, using once, few, many, or a class for an expanded clone.

.,.,TRBJ1-4,TRBV27,CASSPRRMEKLFF,TGTGCCAGCAGCCCCCGACGGATGGAAAAACTGTTTTTT
TRBD1,.,TRBJ1-1,TRBV7-9,CASSILGQGISAAFF,TGTGCCAGCAGTATTCTGGGACAGGGGATTTCAGCAGCTTTCTTT
.,.,TRBJ1-4,TRBV7-2,CASSLGRGEKLFF,TGTGCCAGCAGCTTGGGGAGGGGTGAAAAACTGTTTTTT
.,.,TRBJ1-1,TRBV19,CASQSVMNTEAFF,TGTGCCAGTCAATCAGTCATGAACACTGAAGCTTTCTTT
.,.,TRBJ1-1,TRBV6-1,CASSESWGNTEAFF,TGTGCCAGCAGTGAATCCTGGGGTAACACTGAAGCTTTCTTT
.,.,TRBJ1-4,TRBV6-6,CASSSTGQPNEKLFF,TGTGCCAGCAGTTCTACCGGACAACCTAATGAAAAACTGTTTTTT
TRBD2,.,TRBJ2-1,TRBV30,CAWSGGSLADEQFF,TGTGCCTGGAGTGGCGGGAGTCTCGCGGATGAGCAGTTCTTC
.,.,TRBJ2-5,TRBV3-1/TRBV3-2,CASSQDGVGVKETQYF,TGTGCCAGCAGCCAAGATGGGGTGGGGGTTAAAGAGACCCAGTACTTC
.,.,TRBJ2-2,TRBV24-1,CATSVGATGELFF,TGTGCCACCAGTGTCGGGGCAACCGGGGAGCTGTTTTTT
TRBD2,.,TRBJ2-1,TRBV3-1/TRBV3-2,CASSLRTSGGANEQFF,TGTGCCAGCAGCTTACGGACTAGCGGGGGGGCGAATGAGCAGTTCTTC
.,.,TRBJ2-3,TRBV7-2,CASSLIAVETDTQYF,TGTGCCAGCAGCTTAATCGCGGTGGAGACAGATACGCAGTATTTT
.,.,TRBJ2-2,TRBV11-2,CASSSLTGELFF,TGTGCCAGCAGCTCACTCACCGGGGAGCTGTTTTTT
.,many,TRBJ2-1,TRBV6-2/TRBV6-3,CASSYSEVREQFF,TGTGCCAGCAGTTACTCCGAAGTACGCGAGCAGTTCTTC
.,.,TRBJ1-5,TRBV6-1,CASSESRGRQPQHF,TGTGCCAGCAGTGAAAGTAGGGGACGGCAGCCCCAGCATTTT
TRBD2,.,TRBJ2-5,TRBV2,CASSATSGGLGTQYF,TGTGCCAGCAGTGCAACTAGCGGGGGGCTTGGGACCCAGTACTTC
TRBD1,.,TRBJ2-2,TRBV15,CATAPGQGTGELFF,TGTGCCACCGCACCGGGACAGGGCACCGGGGAGCTGTTTTTT
TRBD1,.,TRBJ1-1,TRBV9,CASREWDRANTEAFF,TGTGCCAGCAGGGAATGGGACAGGGCGAACACTGAAGCTTTCTTT
TRBD1,.,TRBJ1-6,TRBV5-8,CASSQRDSSKPLHF,TGTGCCAGCAGCCAACGGGACAGCTCTAAACCCCTCCACTTT
.,.,TRBJ2-2,TRBV19,CASTPRGPRAGELFF,TGTGCCAGTACCCCCCGGGGACCCAGGGCCGGGGAGCTGTTTTTT
.,once,TRBJ2-1,TRBV9,CASSVAPGNEQFF,TGTGCCAGCAGCGTAGCACCCGGGAATGAGCAGTTCTTC
TRBD2,.,TRBJ2-1,TRBV28,CASRNSGGAYNEQFF,TGTGCCAGCAGAAATAGCGGGGGGGCGTACAATGAGCAGTTCTTC
.,.,TRBJ2-5,TRBV27,CASSLIGGGRRETQYF,TGTGCCAGCAGTTTAATAGGGGGAGGACGGAGAGAGACCCAGTACTTC
.,.,TRBJ1-4,TRBV4-1,CASSQNSGSTNEKLFF,TGCGCCAGCAGCCAAAATTCTGGGTCTACTAATGAAAAACTGTTTTTT
.,.,TRBJ2-5,TRBV25-1,CASSGGVGIRGQETQYF,TGTGCCAGCAGTGGCGGGGTGGGGATTAGGGGCCAAGAGACCCAGTACTTC
.,.,TRBJ1-5,TRBV2,CASSDSFNQPQHF,TGTGCCAGCAGTGACAGTTTCAATCAGCCCCAGCATTTT
TRBD1,once,TRBJ1-2,TRBV30,CAWTYRRGTVSYGYTF,TGTGCCTGGACATATCGCCGTGGGACAGTATCCTATGGCTACACCTTC
.,once,TRBJ1-6,TRBV6-4,CASREQSSYNSPLHF,TGTGCCAGCAGGGAACAGAGCTCCTATAATTCACCCCTCCACTTT
TRBD1,.,TRBJ2-3,TRBV24-1,CATSDPTGVDTQYF,TGTGCCACCAGTGATCCGACAGGGGTGGATACGCAGTATTTT
TRBD1,.,TRBJ2-2,TRBV10-3,CATRDRILDTGELFF,TGTGCCACTCGGGACAGAATATTAGACACCGGGGAGCTGTTTTTT
TRBD2,.,TRBJ2-4,TRBV5-4,CASSLRGSLLGGRMSF,TGTGCCAGCAGCTTACGGGGATCCCTGTTAGGCGGGAGGATGAGCTTC
.,.,TRBJ1-5,TRBV6-6,CASSSQTAINQPQHF,TGTGCCAGCAGTTCCCAGACAGCGATTAATCAGCCCCAGCATTTT
TRBD2,.,TRBJ2-1,TRBV7-2,CASSFITRTRSLDEQFF,TGTGCCAGCAGCTTCATAACTCGGACTAGGTCCCTCGACGAGCAGTTCTTC
.,.,TRBJ1-2,TRBV19,CASFSFNYGYTF,TGTGCCAGCTTTTCGTTTAACTATGGCTACACCTTC
.,once,TRBJ2-5,TRBV2,CASSVTVQETQYF,TGTGCCAGCAGCGTGACAGTCCAAGAGACCCAGTACTTC
.,many,TRBJ1-2,TRBV7-9,CASSLYGGYGYTF,TGTGCCAGCAGCTTATATGGGGGCTATGGCTACACCTTC
TRBD2,.,TRBJ2-5,TRBV7-2,CAIGEGHQETQYF,TGTGCCATTGGGGAGGGACACCAAGAGACCCAGTACTTC
.,.,TRBJ1-2,TRBV12-3/TRBV12-4,CASSRDLDYGYTF,TGTGCCAGCAGTAGGGACCTTGACTATGGCTACACCTTC
TRBD2,.,TRBJ2-5,TRBV28,CASSLRTRGPQYF,TGTGCCAGCAGTTTACGGACTAGGGGCCCCCAGTACTTC
.,.,TRBJ1-4,TRBV6-6,CASIQGSYEKLFF,TGTGCCAGCATCCAAGGCTCATATGAAAAACTGTTTTTT
.,.,TRBJ2-1,TRBV2,CASRRLPEQFF,TGTGCCAGCAGGAGGCTCCCTGAGCAGTTCTTC
.,.,TRBJ2-1,TRBV4-2,CASSQDPSPGDEQFF,TGTGCCAGCAGCCAAGATCCGAGCCCCGGGGATGAGCAGTTCTTC
.,.,TRBJ2-2,TRBV11-2,CASSTGTWGTGELFF,TGTGCCAGCAGCACGGGGACTTGGGGCACCGGGGAGCTGTTTTTT
.,once,TRBJ1-6,TRBV5-6,CASSAAGWYDNSPLHF,TGTGCCAGCAGCGCAGCTGGGTGGTACGATAATTCACCCCTCCACTTT
.,few,TRBJ2-1,TRBV6-1,CASSEAEENNEQFF,TGTGCCAGCAGTGAAGCGGAAGAGAACAATGAGCAGTTCTTC
.,.,TRBJ1-6,TRBV11-1,CASSRLYGSPLHF,TGTGCCAGCAGCCGATTATACGGTTCACCCCTCCACTTT
.,once,TRBJ1-1,TRBV29-1,CSVQNTPMNTEAFF,TGCAGCGTTCAGAATACACCGATGAACACTGAAGCTTTCTTT